The 27 T cell receptor beta chains in this list originate from one sample, sequenced in a study of control samples from healthy donors and cancer patients. TCRdb keeps only in-frame clones here, not all; method: immunoSEQ multiplex PCR. Of approximately 90,000 clones in the sample, approximately 81% were seen once. Sequencing was done on a sample of blood. The receptors come from a middle-aged woman in good health.

The chain combines TRBV7-9 with TRBJ1-2; no reliable D call. CDR3 length: 15 amino acids. Germline V gives CDR1 SEHNR, CDR2 FQNEAQ (reference sequence). The ends were cut back, 7 bases at V and 0 bases at J, with 15 bases in the middle. DNA of the CDR3: TGTGCCAGCACCCCGGGGAGCCGTACTAACTATGGCTACACCTTC. The encoded protein is CASTPGSRTNYGYTF.

V is TRBV7-2 and J is TRBJ1-1, with D perhaps matching TRBD1 (6 bases). Deletions cut 1 base from V and 1 base from J, with 10 bases between. Germline V gives CDR1 SGHTA, CDR2 FQGNSA. This CDR3 has 15 amino acids. The CDR3 DNA sequence: TGTGCCAGCAGCTTAGTGGCAGGGGAGAACACTGAAGCTTTCTTT. Its protein is CASSLVAGENTEAFF.

The chain recombines TRBV4-1 with TRBJ2-3, with 14 bases matching TRBD2. The V gene's germline CDR1 is MGHRA and CDR2 YSYEKL. The trim removed 3 bases at V and 5 bases at J, leaving 7 bases unmatched. There are 17 residues in the CDR3. The CDR3 DNA reads as TGCGCCAGCAGCCAGGTGAACGGACTAGCGGGGGGAGATACGCAGTATTTT. Translated, it gives CASSQVNGLAGGDTQYF.

The chain uses TRBV4-1 and TRBJ2-3; TRBD1 or TRBD2 may be the D gene (5 bases each). CDR1 is MGHRA, CDR2 YSYEKL, per germline. V lost 0 bases and J 9 bases, leaving 19 bases between the germline ends. The CDR3 contains 16 residues. The CDR3 sequence is CASSQEKDTGAKTQYF. CDR3 DNA: TGCGCCAGCAGCCAAGAGAAGGACACCGGGGCCAAAACGCAGTATTTT.

This chain uses TRBV11-3 with TRBJ2-1; 9 bases are a match to TRBD2. CDR1 is SGHNT, CDR2 YENEEA, per germline. Trimming took 6 bases from V and 4 from J; bases not matched to a gene: 10. The CDR3 loop spans 16 amino acids. This CDR3 reads CASSPIWLAGYNEQFF. CDR3 DNA: TGTGCCAGCAGTCCCATTTGGCTAGCGGGGTACAATGAGCAGTTCTTC.

J is TRBJ1-1 and V is TRBV7-2, with D possibly TRBD1 on 6 matching bases. V lost 5 bases, J lost 8 bases, and 15 bases lay in between. CDR3 length equals 13 residues. Germline V gene sequence: CDR1 SGHTA, CDR2 FQGNSA. The DNA of the CDR3 is TGTGCCAGCAGCCCCGCGGTCGACAGGGAAGCTTTCTTT. Protein product: CASSPAVDREAFF.

The rearrangement links TRBV29-1 to TRBJ2-3; D is possibly TRBD1 or TRBD2 (5 bases each). Germline V CDR1 and CDR2: SQVTM, ANQGSEA. Trimming stripped 5 bases from V and 6 bases from J, with 18 bases between. This CDR3 is built from 14 residues. CDR3 sequence reads: CSVSSGEQADTQYF. In DNA form, the CDR3 reads TGCAGCGTTTCAAGCGGCGAACAGGCGGATACGCAGTATTTT.

This clone has a handful of counts. V and J are TRBV5-6 and TRBJ2-7; TRBD2 agrees at 7 bases. CDR3 size: 13 residues. The V gene's germline CDR1 is SGHDT and CDR2 YYEEEE. J gave up 3 bases and V 4 bases, and 4 bases lay outside the gene matches. The chain's CDR3 is CASSRTRFYEQYF. CDR3 DNA: TGTGCCAGCAGCCGGACTAGATTCTACGAGCAGTACTTC. Full variable domain (missing parts from reference TRBV5-6 and TRBJ2-7): DAGVTQSPTHLIKTRGQQVTLRCSPKSGHDTVSWYQQALGQGPQFIFQYYEEEERQRGNFPDRFSGHQFPNYSSELNVNALLLGDSALYLCASSRTRFYEQYFGPGTRLTVT.

The chain uses TRBV6-5 and TRBJ1-5; 7 nucleotides agree with TRBD1. The CDR3 is 14 amino acids. The V gene end was trimmed by 6 bases and the J gene end by 1 base; junction bases not matched to a gene: 3. CDR1 is MNHEY and CDR2 is SVGAGI in the germline V gene. CDR3 region: CASSPDRSNQPQHF. For the CDR3, the DNA is TGTGCCAGCAGCCCGGACAGGAGCAATCAGCCCCAGCATTTT.

The gene calls are TRBV19 and TRBJ1-1; TRBD1 agrees at 7 bases. The CDR3 sequence is 13 residues long. V gave up 7 bases and J gave up 11 bases; unmatched junction bases: 13. Germline V lookup: CDR1 LNHDA, CDR2 SQIVND (reference sequence). The CDR3 protein is CASTTTGTMPAFF. The CDR3 DNA sequence: TGTGCCAGTACCACGACAGGGACCATGCCGGCTTTCTTT.

The chain carries TRBV11-3 and TRBJ2-1; 8 bases agree with TRBD1. The CDR3 contains 15 residues. Germline CDR1 and CDR2: SGHNT and YENEEA. V lost 3 bases, J lost 6 bases, and 7 bases stayed unmatched. The chain's CDR3 is CASSFGRGHRNEQFF. In DNA, the CDR3 is TGTGCCAGCAGCTTTGGCAGGGGGCACCGCAATGAGCAGTTCTTC.

CDR3 DNA: TGTGCCAGCAGTGAATTACCTACAGGGGACTATGGCTACACCTTC. Translated, it gives CASSELPTGDYGYTF. V is TRBV6-1 and J is TRBJ1-2; 7 bases align to TRBD1. The CDR3 has 15 residues. Germline CDR1 is MNHNS and CDR2 is SASEGT. The ends lost 2 bases at V and 3 bases at J; junction bases unmatched: 6.

The chain uses TRBV9 and TRBJ2-2; 7 bases align to TRBD1. The CDR3 is 14 residues long. V lost 0 bases to trimming and J lost 6 bases; unmatched junction nucleotides: 2. Germline V gene lookup returns CDR1 SGDLS and CDR2 YYNGEE. CDR3 DNA: TGTGCCAGCAGCGTAGCTACAGGGGCCGGGGAGCTGTTTTTT. Protein: CASSVATGAGELFF.

This clone was seen once. The CDR3 region is CASSYRPRQSSYNEQFF. The CDR3 DNA reads as TGTGCCAGCAGTTACCGTCCCCGACAAAGCTCCTACAATGAGCAGTTCTTC. The J gene is TRBJ2-1, the V gene TRBV6-2 or TRBV6-3; D uncertain. The V gene's germline CDR1 is MNHEY and CDR2 SVGEGT. The CDR3 contains 17 residues. V was cut by 2 bases and J by 0 bases, with 14 bases left in between.

The chain has TRBV7-2 and TRBJ2-7; 10 nucleotides agree with TRBD1. CDR3 length: 15 amino acids. From germline, CDR1 is SGHTA and CDR2 FQGNSA. V lost 1 base and J lost 1; bases outside the gene matches: 1. CDR3 sequence: CASSLGTGGSYEQYF. As DNA, the CDR3 is TGTGCCAGCAGCTTAGGGACAGGGGGGTCCTACGAGCAGTACTTC.

V usage is TRBV2 and J usage is TRBJ1-1, with unresolved D. The CDR3 spans 14 residues. V lost 2 bases and J 0 bases, leaving 7 bases between the germline ends. Germline-derived CDR1 and CDR2 are SNHLY and FYNNEI. DNA for the CDR3: TGTGCCAGCAGTGAACTGACAATGAACACTGAAGCTTTCTTT. Amino acids: CASSELTMNTEAFF.

This rearrangement joins TRBV6-5 to TRBJ2-7, with TRBD1 identical over 8 bases. Losses at the gene ends were 8 bases for V and 3 bases for J; bases not matched to a gene: 6. The CDR3 length is 13 residues. Germline V lookup: CDR1 MNHEY, CDR2 SVGAGI. The CDR3 coding sequence is TGTGCCAGCGGAGTGGACAGGGACTACGAGCAGTACTTC. Protein: CASGVDRDYEQYF.

The gene calls are TRBV6-6 and TRBJ2-7, with 7 nucleotides matching TRBD1. J lost 3 bases, V lost 4 bases, and 9 bases had no gene match. This CDR3 comprises 15 residues. CDR1 and CDR2 from the germline V gene are MNHNY and SVGAGI (reference sequence). The CDR3: CASSLPTGSYYEQYF. CDR3 DNA sequence: TGTGCCAGCAGTTTACCGACAGGGTCGTACTACGAGCAGTACTTC.

The rearrangement uses TRBV7-2 and TRBJ1-5, with a tentative D call TRBD1 (5 bases). The CDR3 runs 15 residues. Germline V gene lookup returns CDR1 SGHTA and CDR2 FQGNSA. Trimming left V 5 bases short and J 2 bases short, with 13 bases between. For the CDR3, the DNA is TGTGCCAGCAGCCTGGGACCGGTGGGCAATCAGCCCCAGCATTTT. It yields the protein CASSLGPVGNQPQHF.

J is TRBJ1-2 and V is TRBV30; D unresolved. The germline V gene encodes CDR1 GTSNPN and CDR2 SVGIG (reference sequence). V dropped 6 bases and J dropped 8 bases, with 13 bases sitting between them. The CDR3 is made up of 11 amino acids. CDR3 residues: CACTGSRGYTF. In nucleotides, the CDR3 is TGTGCCTGTACGGGCAGTCGGGGCTACACCTTC.

This chain links TRBV25-1 with TRBJ1-1, with 8 bases lining up with TRBD1. The length of the CDR3 is 15 residues. The trim removed 7 bases at V and 0 bases at J, leaving 7 bases unmatched. Germline CDR1 reads MGHDK; CDR2 reads SYGVNS. The CDR3 DNA is TGTGCCAGCACAAGTGACAGGGGCGTGAACACTGAAGCTTTCTTT. Translation: CASTSDRGVNTEAFF.

The gene calls are TRBV6-2 or TRBV6-3 and TRBJ1-1; TRBD1 matches at 10 bases. V trimming: 5 bases; J trimming: 6 bases; junction bases outside the gene matches: 6. Germline assignment: CDR1 MNHEY and CDR2 SVGEGT. The CDR3 totals 14 residues. In DNA, the CDR3 is TGTGCCAGCAGTCCCGGGACAGGGGCGGCTGAAGCTTTCTTT. Protein product: CASSPGTGAAEAFF.

This chain joins TRBV4-2 and TRBJ1-2; 9 bases fit TRBD1. Trimming removed 0 bases from V and 6 bases from J; junction bases left unmatched: 2. Germline V gene lookup returns CDR1 LGHNA and CDR2 YNFKEQ. The CDR3 runs 14 residues. CDR3 loop: CASSQEQGADGYTF. For the CDR3, the DNA is TGTGCCAGCAGCCAAGAACAGGGGGCCGATGGCTACACCTTC.

This chain links TRBV7-8 with TRBJ2-2, with D perhaps matching TRBD2 (7 bases). CDR1 and CDR2 from the germline V gene are SGHVS and FQNEAQ. The CDR3 consists of 14 residues. Trimming stripped 5 bases from V and 8 bases from J, with 15 bases between. The CDR3: CASSPGGLGGELFF. CDR3 sequence (DNA): TGTGCCAGCAGCCCCGGGGGGCTCGGTGGGGAGCTGTTTTTT.

This clone has a handful of counts. The rearrangement uses TRBV12-3 or TRBV12-4 and TRBJ1-5; D is ambiguous. The V gene lost 0 bases and the J gene lost 4 bases, with 4 bases spanning the gap. The CDR3 runs to 13 residues. The CDR3: CASSLALNQPQHF. The CDR3 coding sequence is TGTGCCAGCAGTTTAGCCCTTAATCAGCCCCAGCATTTT.

The V call is TRBV7-2, the J call TRBJ1-2; 7 nucleotides match TRBD1. Per the germline V gene, CDR1 is SGHTA and CDR2 is FQGNSA. Unmatched junction bases numbered 5, after V lost 3 bases and J lost 1 base. The CDR3 is 15 residues long. The DNA of the CDR3 is TGTGCCAGCAGCTTTGGGACAGAGGATAACTATGGCTACACCTTC. It is translated as CASSFGTEDNYGYTF.

This clone was counted a single time. The chain uses TRBV4-3 and TRBJ2-7; the match to TRBD2 covers 12 bases. The CDR3 consists of 15 residues. Germline V CDR1 and CDR2: LGHNA, YSLEER. The V and J ends lost 1 base and 3 bases, in that order; junction bases with no gene match: 1. The CDR3 loop reads CASSQGTSGVYEQYF. The CDR3 DNA sequence: TGCGCCAGCAGCCAAGGGACTAGCGGGGTCTACGAGCAGTACTTC.